Sequencing of this T cell receptor beta chain was carried out in a study of blood T cell repertoires in COVID-19. Study context: Sites in the United States, Italy and Spain provided acute and convalescent COVID-19 samples. PBMCs, B-cell-depleted T cells, or T cells provided the cDNA or gDNA that made up the material.

Trimming at V came to 3 bases and at J to 4 bases, leaving 9 bases not matched to a gene. Germline V gene lookup returns CDR1 SGHNT and CDR2 YYREEE (reference sequence). This CDR3 has 16 residues. Per the original methods: Estimated nucleated cell counts came from reference gene primer amplification. Some clones are missing from TCRdb's copy, which holds only in-frame ones; the method was immunoSEQ multiplex PCR. D and trimming come from the DNA, and the V and J calls and clone size come from that table. Of more than 75,000 clones listed, 89% are singletons. One Seattle source followed patients from active infection through their disease course.

Source material: peripheral blood. The chain joins TRBV5-4 to TRBJ2-3; 9 bases match TRBD2. The TCR originated in a man between 45 and 60 years old with COVID-19, enrolled during active disease. This chain's CDR3 is CASSSRGRGGPDTQYF. CDR3 in DNA: TGTGCCAGCAGCTCCCGTGGGCGGGGGGGACCAGATACGCAGTATTTT.